In this sample, the clone carrying this T cell receptor (beta chain) turned up many times. Antigen: not known. RNA transcripts yielded amplified TCR beta CDR3 regions. The workflow started with a first-round RT-PCR run with HTBI primers and then moved on to a second-round multiplex PCR. TCRdb reprocessed the multiplex PCR reads with MiXCR, giving one entry per CDR3 protein. The sample holds 350,000 to 400,000 distinct CDR3 sequences, 18% seen once. The record originates from a study of Graves' ophthalmopathy and Graves' hyperthyroidism. Overall study: Before any treatment, peripheral blood was taken at the initial diagnosis.

The PBMCs originated from roughly 10 ml of fresh peripheral blood. Whole-study results and caveats: Prediction of ophthalmopathy progression reached roughly 70% sensitivity and around 72% specificity.

The origin of this receptor is a woman in her late teens or twenties with Graves' ophthalmopathy. Sequenced sample: peripheral blood.

The CDR3 region has the DNA TGTGCCAGTAGGGATTTGGTCTATCAGCCCCAGCATTTT. Translation gives CASRDLVYQPQHF. The gene calls are TRBV12-3 or TRBV12-4 and TRBJ1-5; D unclear. V lost 9 bases to trimming and J lost 5 bases, with 14 bases between them. CDR3 length: 13 residues.